What follows are 25 T cell receptor beta chains derived from one specimen sequenced in a study of shared clonotypes between healthy human individuals. Data came from immunoSEQ multiplex PCR; TCRdb stores just in-frame clones and leaves some out. The table records just over 2,000,000 clones, around 95% of them present only once. Sequencing was carried out using naive CD4+ T cells sorted from blood. The subset is: CD45RA+ positively selected. The receptor set was obtained from a man aged 18 to 30 in good health.

The genes are TRBV7-9 and TRBJ2-5; the D gene is possibly TRBD1 (6 bases). CDR1 SEHNR and CDR2 FQNEAQ come from the germline V gene (reference sequence). The CDR3 is made up of 13 amino acids. V lost 8 bases and J lost 1, with 11 bases in between. CDR3 residues: CASRGRGQETQYF. CDR3 DNA sequence: TGTGCCAGCCGGGGCAGGGGCCAAGAGACCCAGTACTTC.

The rearrangement links TRBV6-5 to TRBJ2-1, with TRBD2 as a possible D gene (6 bases). Trimming removed 6 bases from V and 14 bases from J, with 14 bases in between. This CDR3 has 11 residues. Germline loops: CDR1 MNHEY, CDR2 SVGAGI. This CDR3 is CASRVRDFEFF. The CDR3 DNA sequence: TGTGCCAGCAGAGTTAGGGACTTTGAGTTCTTC.

This rearrangement joins TRBV6-1 to TRBJ1-1; D gene unclear. Between the trimmed V and J ends, which lost 8 bases and 3 bases, there was a span of 10 bases. In germline, CDR1 is MNHNS, CDR2 SASEGT. The length of the CDR3 is 12 residues. For the CDR3, the DNA is TGTGCCAGCTTCGCCAGTTACACTGAAGCTTTCTTT. Translating it yields CASFASYTEAFF.

A single count supports this clone. The CDR3 nucleotides are TGTGCCTGGAGTAACACAGGGGCCAACGTCCTGACTTTC. Translation gives CAWSNTGANVLTF. V gene TRBV30 combines with J gene TRBJ2-6, with no clear D. Germline CDR1 reads GTSNPN; CDR2 reads SVGIG (reference sequence). With 2 bases removed from V and 4 bases from J, the gap between germline ends came to 6 bases. The CDR3 loop spans 13 amino acids.

This rearrangement joins TRBV9 to TRBJ2-3; D gene unclear. V lost 0 bases and J lost 2, with 10 bases in between. CDR1 is SGDLS and CDR2 is YYNGEE in the germline V gene. The CDR3 sequence is 15 residues long. The CDR3 DNA is TGTGCCAGCAGCGTAGTTTCAGGAGACACAGATACGCAGTATTTT. Its protein is CASSVVSGDTDTQYF.

Concerning this clone itself: This sequence may be a read error, since a much larger clone differs from it by one base. The chain recombines TRBV14 with TRBJ2-1; D is ambiguous. Per the germline V gene, CDR1 is SGHDN and CDR2 is FVKESK. The CDR3 loop spans 12 amino acids. V lost 4 bases and J lost 3, with 4 bases in between. The CDR3 region is CASSPGYNEQFF. CDR3 in DNA: TGTGCCAGCAGCCCGGGCTACAATGAGCAGTTCTTC.

This clone was detected only once. Within the sample, other DNA sequences also encode this same CDR3. The V gene is TRBV5-1, the J gene TRBJ1-1; D unclear. CDR1 and CDR2 from the germline V gene are SGHRS and YFSETQ. Trimming took 1 base from V and 1 from J, leaving 5 bases between them. The CDR3 covers 13 residues. The CDR3 nucleotides are TGCGCCAGCAGCTTGAGTAGGAACACTGAAGCTTTCTTT. Amino acids: CASSLSRNTEAFF.

The chain couples TRBV7-9 to TRBJ2-7; D unresolved. The germline CDR1 and CDR2 sequences are SEHNR and FQNEAQ (reference sequence). This CDR3 region has 12 residues. With 0 bases removed from V and 8 bases from J, the gap between germline ends came to 8 bases. The DNA of the CDR3 is TGTGCCAGCAGCTTAGCGCATTTTCAGCAGTACTTC. Amino acids: CASSLAHFQQYF.

The chain uses TRBV5-1 and TRBJ1-2; the match to TRBD1 covers 9 bases. Germline V gene data show CDR1 as SGHRS and CDR2 as YFSETQ. The J segment lost 6 bases and the V segment lost 3 bases, leaving 12 bases of the junction unmatched. The CDR3 spans 16 residues. The CDR3: CASSSTIGGQGNGYTF. Written as DNA, the CDR3 is TGCGCCAGCAGCTCCACGATCGGGGGACAGGGCAATGGCTACACCTTC. Full variable domain (remainder filled in from reference TRBV5-1 and TRBJ1-2): KAGVTQTPRYLIKTRGQQVTLSCSPISGHRSVSWYQQTPGQGLQFLFEYFSETQRNKGNFPGRFSGRQFSNSRSEMNVSTLELGDSALYLCASSSTIGGQGNGYTFGSGTRLTVV.

V gene TRBV6-5 combines with J gene TRBJ1-1, with TRBD1 as a possible D gene (5 bases). The germline V gene has CDR1 MNHEY and CDR2 SVGAGI. Trimming took 3 bases from V and 10 from J, leaving 15 bases between them. This CDR3 region has 13 residues. The CDR3 bases are TGTGCCAGCAGTTATTCACAGGAGGTTCGAGCTTTCTTT. Its protein is CASSYSQEVRAFF.

This sequence joins TRBV5-4 and TRBJ1-6; possible D gene TRBD1, 5 bases. CDR3 length: 14 residues. CDR1 SGHNT and CDR2 YYREEE come from the germline V gene (reference sequence). V lost 1 base and J 7 bases, leaving 9 bases between the germline ends. CDR3: CASSLRGVNSPLHF. CDR3 DNA sequence: TGTGCCAGCAGCTTGAGAGGGGTAAATTCACCCCTCCACTTT.

Notes on this clone: The junction shows a germline mismatch at one end, possibly a read error. V is TRBV7-7 and J is TRBJ2-1, with 7 bases aligning to TRBD2. CDR1 SSHAT and CDR2 FNYEAQ come from the germline V gene (reference sequence). The CDR3 is 14 residues long. The chain's CDR3 is CASSLAGRENEQFF. The CDR3 DNA sequence: TGTGCTAGCAGCTTAGCGGGCCGGGAGAATGAGCAGTTCTTC.

The rearrangement uses TRBV6-5 and TRBJ2-4; D is ambiguous. There are 14 residues in the CDR3. Germline lookup yields CDR1 MNHEY and CDR2 SVGAGI. The V end was cut by 4 bases, the J end by 0 bases, with 7 bases between. The CDR3 nucleotides read TGTGCCAGCAGTTCTGGCCTAGCCAAAAACATTCAGTACTTC. This gives the protein CASSSGLAKNIQYF.

The chain employs TRBV5-6 and TRBJ1-5, with TRBD1 matching 7 bases. The ends lost 0 bases at V and 3 bases at J; junction bases unmatched: 3. Germline CDR1 and CDR2: SGHDT and YYEEEE. The CDR3 spans 15 residues. This CDR3 reads CASSLDRGVNQPQHF. CDR3 nucleotides: TGTGCCAGCAGCTTGGACAGGGGAGTCAATCAGCCCCAGCATTTT.

This chain connects TRBV19 to TRBJ1-4; D not certain. The V end lost 2 bases, the J end lost 4 bases, and 11 bases lay between the germline ends. The V gene's germline CDR1 is LNHDA and CDR2 SQIVND (reference sequence). The CDR3 has 15 amino acids. The CDR3 spells CASSIRGSINEKLFF. The CDR3, as DNA: TGTGCCAGTAGTATAAGAGGATCGATTAATGAAAAACTGTTTTTT.

This clone was seen more than once but under ten times. V gene TRBV28 combines with J gene TRBJ1-3, with D possibly matching TRBD1 (5 bases). V lost 6 bases to trimming and J lost 4 bases, with 13 bases between them. CDR1 is MDHEN, CDR2 SYDVKM, per germline. This CDR3 has 14 residues. The CDR3 reads CASRGLLDGNTIYF. CDR3 nucleotides: TGTGCCAGCAGGGGACTCCTGGACGGAAACACCATATATTTT.

The chain couples TRBV27 to TRBJ1-4; TRBD1 might be the D (5 bases). The CDR3 has 15 residues. Trimming pared 5 bases from V and 7 bases from J, leaving 17 bases between. CDR1 and CDR2 from the germline V gene are MNHEY and SMNVEV (reference sequence). The CDR3 sequence: CASSPHQGRGEKLFF. CDR3 nucleotide sequence: TGTGCCAGCAGTCCCCACCAGGGACGTGGTGAAAAACTGTTTTTT. Full variable domain (outside the CDR3, taken from reference TRBV27 and TRBJ1-4): EAQVTQNPRYLITVTGKKLTVTCSQNMNHEYMSWYRQDPGLGLRQIYYSMNVEVTDKGDVPEGYKVSRKEKRNFPLILESPSPNQTSLYFCASSPHQGRGEKLFFGSGTQLSVL.

About this clone: The same CDR3 can be traced to other DNA sequences in this sample. The chain joins TRBV5-1 to TRBJ1-1; TRBD1 aligns across 9 bases. CDR1 is SGHRS, CDR2 YFSETQ, per germline. The CDR3 is made up of 13 amino acids. V was pared by 3 bases and J by 5 bases, with 2 bases of the junction left unmatched. The CDR3 DNA reads as TGCGCCAGCAGCTCACAGGGGGCGACTGAAGCTTTCTTT. Translated: CASSSQGATEAFF.

The count of this clone is one. V usage is TRBV4-1 and J usage is TRBJ1-3; D gene unclear. With 4 bases removed from V and 4 bases from J, the gap between germline ends came to 5 bases. Germline lookup yields CDR1 MGHRA and CDR2 YSYEKL. The CDR3 extends over 12 amino acids. Here the CDR3 reads CASSLTGNTIYF. As DNA, the CDR3 is TGCGCCAGCAGCCTCACAGGAAACACCATATATTTT.

The chain employs TRBV11-2 and TRBJ1-2; tentatively, D is TRBD1 (5 bases). Trimming pared 0 bases from V and 4 bases from J, leaving 15 bases between. Germline CDR1 is SGHAT and CDR2 is FQNNGV. The CDR3 covers 16 residues. The CDR3 sequence: CASSLDRMGLSYGYTF. CDR3 bases: TGTGCCAGCAGCTTAGATCGGATGGGACTGAGCTATGGCTACACCTTC.

The V gene is TRBV25-1, the J gene TRBJ1-3; TRBD1 agrees at 7 bases. CDR1 and CDR2 (germline): MGHDK, SYGVNS. Losses at the gene ends were 3 bases for V and 4 bases for J; bases not matched to a gene: 6. CDR3 length equals 15 residues. In DNA, the CDR3 is TGTGCCAGCAGTGAGATACAGGGGACCGGAAACACCATATATTTT. This encodes CASSEIQGTGNTIYF. Complete variable domain (other parts from reference TRBV25-1 and TRBJ1-3): EADIYQTPRYLVIGTGKKITLECSQTMGHDKMYWYQQDPGMELHLIHYSYGVNSTEKGDLSSESTVSRIRTEHFPLTLESARPSHTSQYLCASSEIQGTGNTIYFGEGSWLTVV.

CDR3 sequence (DNA): TGTGCCATTACGCGCTCTAGCGGGACCTTCGGCGAGCAGTTCTTC. This gives the protein CAITRSSGTFGEQFF. This chain uses TRBV10-3 with TRBJ2-1; 9 bases map to TRBD2. The germline gives CDR1 ENHRY, CDR2 SYGVKD. This CDR3 is 15 amino acids long. With 9 bases clipped from V and 10 bases from J, the junction kept 16 bases outside the gene matches.

The rearrangement links TRBV4-2 to TRBJ2-5; D gene uncertain. This CDR3 is built from 14 residues. With 0 bases removed from V and 4 bases from J, the gap between germline ends came to 9 bases. Germline V gene lookup returns CDR1 LGHNA and CDR2 YNFKEQ. This chain's CDR3 is CASSQDPLLETQYF. CDR3 bases: TGTGCCAGCAGCCAAGATCCCTTACTAGAGACCCAGTACTTC.

CDR3 in DNA: TGTGCCAGCAGCTTAGCCCCTGGCCCTCAAAAACTGTTTTTT. It encodes CASSLAPGPQKLFF. The V and J genes are TRBV7-2 and TRBJ1-4; no clear D. The CDR3 runs 14 residues. Germline values: CDR1 SGHTA, CDR2 FQGNSA. With 0 bases removed from V and 9 bases from J, the gap between germline ends came to 11 bases.

This chain connects TRBV14 to TRBJ2-7; D ambiguous. The V end lost 0 bases, the J end lost 7 bases, and 7 bases lay between the germline ends. Germline loops: CDR1 SGHDN, CDR2 FVKESK. The CDR3 is made up of 12 amino acids. The CDR3 spells CASSQDFGEQYF. DNA for the CDR3: TGTGCCAGCAGCCAAGATTTTGGAGAGCAGTACTTC.